The 5 T cell receptor beta chains presented below share a single source sample, sequenced in a study of vaccination effects on CD4 cells after COVID-19. Before sequencing took place, the ViraFEST assay used viral peptide pools to expand antigen-specific CD4+ T cells. Researchers isolated CD4+ T cells once less than 13 days of culture had elapsed. BNT162b2 vaccine or mRNA-1273 vaccine was given to participants in two doses. The table came from immunoSEQ multiplex PCR; TCRdb's copy has only in-frame clones and leaves some out. The data hold approximately 83,000 clones, with roughly 80% observed a single time. For these receptors, no antigen is known. Here the sequenced sample was CD4+ T cells from PBMCs cultured with HCoV-OC43 spike peptides, taken after COVID-19 vaccination. Subset in this sample: HCoV-OC43 spike overlapping peptide pool stimulation. The receptors were sampled from a human donor who received a COVID-19 vaccine.

Of note for this clone: Additional DNA sequences in this sample encode the identical CDR3. This chain uses TRBV29-1 with TRBJ2-7; tentative D call: TRBD1 (6 bases). The V gene lost 4 bases and the J gene lost 2 bases, with 9 bases spanning the gap. From germline, CDR1 is SQVTM and CDR2 ANQGSEA. The CDR3 is made up of 12 amino acids. CDR3 protein: CSVVTGTYEQYV. CDR3 DNA: TGCAGCGTTGTGACAGGAACCTACGAGCAGTACGTC.

This rearrangement joins TRBV5-1 to TRBJ1-5, with D possibly being TRBD1 (5 bases). V was cut by 2 bases and J by 4 bases, with 7 bases left in between. The length of the CDR3 is 13 residues. CDR1 and CDR2 from the germline V gene are SGHRS and YFSETQ. In nucleotides, the CDR3 is TGCGCCAGCAGCTTAAGGGGAAATCAGCCCCAGCATTTT. Translated, it gives CASSLRGNQPQHF. The variable domain in full, completed from reference TRBV5-1 and TRBJ1-5, reads KAGVTQTPRYLIKTRGQQVTLSCSPISGHRSVSWYQQTPGQGLQFLFEYFSETQRNKGNFPGRFSGRQFSNSRSEMNVSTLELGDSALYLCASSLRGNQPQHFGDGTRLSIL.

DNA for the CDR3: TGTGCCAGCAGCTTACCAGGGGGCACAGATACGCAGTATTTT. This encodes CASSLPGGTDTQYF. This chain connects TRBV7-9 to TRBJ2-3; possible D gene TRBD1, 6 bases. Germline CDR1 reads SEHNR; CDR2 reads FQNEAQ (reference sequence). Trimming left V 2 bases short and J 1 base short, with 7 bases between. CDR3 length: 14 amino acids.

J is TRBJ2-1 and V is TRBV2; TRBD2 aligns across 8 bases. In germline, CDR1 is SNHLY, CDR2 FYNNEI. After removal of 4 bases from V and 1 base from J, the junction contained 6 bases not matched to a gene. The CDR3 has 16 residues. The CDR3 here is CASSVPLAGSYNEQFF. The CDR3 DNA sequence: TGTGCCAGCAGTGTCCCCCTAGCGGGTTCCTACAATGAGCAGTTCTTC.

V gene TRBV6-1 combines with J gene TRBJ1-1; unclear D gene. V was clipped by 2 bases and J by 8 bases, with 15 bases between them. The CDR3 runs to 14 residues. CDR1 is MNHNS, CDR2 SASEGT, per germline. CDR3 sequence reads: CASSELAVLVEAFF. Written as DNA, the CDR3 is TGTGCCAGCAGTGAATTGGCAGTTTTAGTCGAAGCTTTCTTT.